Shown below are 11 T cell receptor beta chains from a single sample sequenced in a study of control samples from healthy donors and cancer patients. The table came from immunoSEQ multiplex PCR; TCRdb's copy has only in-frame clones and leaves some out. The sample records under 300,000 clones, about four fifths being singletons. The source material was PBMCs. The receptors here all came from a woman aged 55-75 years with lung cancer.

This sequence joins TRBV9 and TRBJ2-2, with D maybe TRBD1 (7 bases). V was cut by 4 bases and J by 4 bases, with 14 bases left in between. Germline CDR1 and CDR2: SGDLS and YYNGEE. This CDR3 comprises 15 residues. This chain's CDR3 is CASSRRQGGTGELFF. DNA for the CDR3: TGTGCCAGCAGCCGGCGACAGGGAGGCACCGGGGAGCTGTTTTTT. Full variable domain (rest looked up from reference TRBV9 and TRBJ2-2): DSGVTQTPKHLITATGQRVTLRCSPRSGDLSVYWYQQSLDQGLQFLIQYYNGEERAKGNILERFSAQQFPDLHSELNLSSLELGDSALYFCASSRRQGGTGELFFGEGSRLTVL.

This clone appeared once. J is TRBJ2-7 and V is TRBV18, with D perhaps assigned TRBD1 or TRBD2 (5 bases each). The CDR3 runs to 13 residues. Germline V CDR1 and CDR2: KGHSH, LQKENI. Trimming removed 3 bases from V and 7 bases from J, with 13 bases in between. CDR3 sequence: CASSPVYEGEQYF. CDR3 DNA: TGTGCCAGCTCACCGGTTTACGAGGGGGAGCAGTACTTC.

This rearrangement joins TRBV19 to TRBJ2-6; D possibly corresponds to TRBD1 (6 bases). The CDR3 length is 14 residues. Trimming took off 5 bases at V and 5 bases at J, with 10 bases between the two ends. The V gene's germline CDR1 is LNHDA and CDR2 SQIVND (reference sequence). The CDR3, as DNA: TGTGCCAGTAGTGAGGACAGTCGGGCCAACGTCCTGACTTTC. Translating gives CASSEDSRANVLTF.

This clone appeared once. The gene calls are TRBV6-6 and TRBJ2-3; 12 nucleotides agree with TRBD2. The germline V gene has CDR1 MNHNY and CDR2 SVGAGI (reference sequence). The V and J ends lost 5 bases and 0 bases, in that order; junction bases with no gene match: 6. The CDR3 length is 17 residues. As DNA, the CDR3 is TGTGCCAGCAGTCAATCTAGCGGGGGGGCTAGCACAGATACGCAGTATTTT. This sequence encodes CASSQSSGGASTDTQYF.

The chain carries TRBV7-3 and TRBJ2-2; TRBD1 aligns across 10 bases. The V gene's germline CDR1 is SGHTA and CDR2 FQGTGA. The V and J ends lost 5 bases and 7 bases, in that order; junction bases with no gene match: 7. This CDR3 comprises 15 residues. The CDR3 here is CASSAGTGVGGELFF. The DNA of the CDR3 is TGTGCCAGCAGCGCCGGGACAGGGGTTGGCGGGGAGCTGTTTTTT. Supplemented by reference TRBV7-3 and TRBJ2-2, the full variable domain reads GAGVSQTPSNKVTEKGKYVELRCDPISGHTALYWYRQSLGQGPEFLIYFQGTGAADDSGLPNDRFFAVRPEGSVSTLKIQRTERGDSAVYLCASSAGTGVGGELFFGEGSRLTVL.

V and J are TRBV23-1 and TRBJ2-1, with D perhaps matching TRBD2 (6 bases). TRBV23-1 carries the ORF label, with uncertain function. V was pared by 5 bases and J by 3 bases, with 11 bases between. The CDR3 extends over 14 amino acids. The CDR3 loop reads CASSGTSSYNEQFF. DNA for the CDR3: TGCGCCAGCAGTGGTACTAGCAGCTACAATGAGCAGTTCTTC.

This chain uses TRBV5-1 with TRBJ2-6; unclear D gene. The V end was cut by 4 bases, the J end by 0 bases, with 11 bases between. The CDR3 is 16 amino acids. Per germline, CDR1 SGHRS and CDR2 YFSETQ. CDR3 sequence reads: CASSPGVSSGANVLTF. CDR3 bases: TGCGCCAGCAGCCCCGGTGTTTCCTCTGGGGCCAACGTCCTGACTTTC. Using reference TRBV5-1 and TRBJ2-6 for the parts outside the CDR3, the full variable domain is KAGVTQTPRYLIKTRGQQVTLSCSPISGHRSVSWYQQTPGQGLQFLFEYFSETQRNKGNFPGRFSGRQFSNSRSEMNVSTLELGDSALYLCASSPGVSSGANVLTFGAGSRLTVL.

The chain employs TRBV7-2 and TRBJ2-1; unclear D gene. Trimming pared 6 bases from V and 0 bases from J, leaving 12 bases between. CDR1 is SGHTA and CDR2 is FQGNSA in the germline V gene. The CDR3 is 15 residues long. The CDR3: CASSRYRSSYNEQFF. CDR3 DNA sequence: TGTGCCAGCAGTCGATATAGGAGCTCCTACAATGAGCAGTTCTTC.

The rearrangement joins TRBV5-1 to TRBJ2-7, with D possibly TRBD2 on 5 matching bases. V was clipped by 4 bases and J by 1 base, with 9 bases between them. The CDR3 spans 13 residues. CDR1 and CDR2 (germline): SGHRS, YFSETQ. Here the CDR3 DNA reads TGCGCCAGCAGCCACGGGGAGTCCTACGAGCAGTACTTC. Translated: CASSHGESYEQYF. Drawing the rest from reference TRBV5-1 and TRBJ2-7, the complete variable domain is KAGVTQTPRYLIKTRGQQVTLSCSPISGHRSVSWYQQTPGQGLQFLFEYFSETQRNKGNFPGRFSGRQFSNSRSEMNVSTLELGDSALYLCASSHGESYEQYFGPGTRLTVT.

The chain recombines TRBV12-3 or TRBV12-4 with TRBJ2-5; TRBD2 aligns across 9 bases. V was clipped by 5 bases and J by 5 bases; unmatched bases: 3. CDR3 length: 13 residues. The CDR3 loop is CASSPTSGETQYF. The CDR3 DNA reads TGTGCCAGCAGTCCAACTAGCGGGGAGACCCAGTACTTC.

This clone appeared a single time. The chain combines TRBV5-1 with TRBJ2-2, with 9 bases identical to TRBD1. This CDR3 spans 15 amino acids. V lost 5 bases and J lost 2; bases outside the gene matches: 4. The germline CDR1 and CDR2 sequences are SGHRS and YFSETQ. The CDR3 DNA follows: TGCGCCAGCAGTGAGGGACAGGGAAACACCGGGGAGCTGTTTTTT. Translated: CASSEGQGNTGELFF.